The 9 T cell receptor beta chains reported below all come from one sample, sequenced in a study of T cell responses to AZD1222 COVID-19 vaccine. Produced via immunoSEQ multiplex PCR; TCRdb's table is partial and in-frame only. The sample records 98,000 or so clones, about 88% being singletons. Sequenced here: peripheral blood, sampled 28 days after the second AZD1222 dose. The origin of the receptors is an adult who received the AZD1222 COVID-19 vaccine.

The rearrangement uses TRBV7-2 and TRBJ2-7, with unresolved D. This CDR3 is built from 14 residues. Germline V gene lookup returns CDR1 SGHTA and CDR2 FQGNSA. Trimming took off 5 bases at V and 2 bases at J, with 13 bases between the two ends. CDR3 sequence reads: CASSAGPTTYEQYF. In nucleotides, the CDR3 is TGTGCCAGCAGCGCCGGGCCTACCACCTACGAGCAGTACTTC.

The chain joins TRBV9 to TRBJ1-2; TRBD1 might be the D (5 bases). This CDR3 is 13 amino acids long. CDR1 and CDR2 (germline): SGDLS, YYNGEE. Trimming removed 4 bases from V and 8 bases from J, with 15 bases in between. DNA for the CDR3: TGTGCCAGCAGCCCTGGGACGAGGAGAGGCTACACCTTC. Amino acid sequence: CASSPGTRRGYTF.

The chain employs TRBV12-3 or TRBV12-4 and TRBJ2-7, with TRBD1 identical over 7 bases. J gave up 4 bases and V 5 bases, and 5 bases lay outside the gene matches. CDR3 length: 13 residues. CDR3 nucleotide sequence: TGTGCCAGCAGTGTTGGACAGGCGTACGAGCAGTACTTC. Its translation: CASSVGQAYEQYF.

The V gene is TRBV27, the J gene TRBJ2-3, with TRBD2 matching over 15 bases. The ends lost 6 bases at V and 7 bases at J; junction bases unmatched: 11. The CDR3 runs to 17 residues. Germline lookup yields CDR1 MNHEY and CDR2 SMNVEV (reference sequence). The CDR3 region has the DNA TGTGCCAGCAGCGCTAAGGGGGGACTAGCGGGAGGATATACGCAGTATTTT. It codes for CASSAKGGLAGGYTQYF.

The CDR3 spells CASSGDRGFF. The CDR3 DNA reads TGTGCCAGCAGTGGGGACAGGGGGTTCTTC. The V call is TRBV2, the J call TRBJ2-1; 10 positions agree with TRBD1. The CDR3 runs to 10 residues. Per the germline V gene, CDR1 is SNHLY and CDR2 is FYNNEI. The V and J ends lost 4 bases and 15 bases, in that order; junction bases with no gene match: 0.

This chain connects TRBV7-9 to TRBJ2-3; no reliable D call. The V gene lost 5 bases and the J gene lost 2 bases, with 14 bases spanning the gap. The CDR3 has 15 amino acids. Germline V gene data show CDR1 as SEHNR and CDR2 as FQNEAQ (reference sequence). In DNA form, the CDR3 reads TGTGCCAGCAGCCACGTTTCTAGGGCCACAGATACGCAGTATTTT. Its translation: CASSHVSRATDTQYF.

In nucleotides, the CDR3 is TGTGCCAGTAGTACAGGGACCGCAACTAATGAAAAACTGTTTTTT. Its protein is CASSTGTATNEKLFF. This chain links TRBV19 with TRBJ1-4; tentatively, D is TRBD1 (5 bases). Trimming removed 4 bases at V and 0 bases at J, with 9 bases between. This CDR3 is built from 15 residues. CDR1 is LNHDA, CDR2 SQIVND, per germline (reference sequence).

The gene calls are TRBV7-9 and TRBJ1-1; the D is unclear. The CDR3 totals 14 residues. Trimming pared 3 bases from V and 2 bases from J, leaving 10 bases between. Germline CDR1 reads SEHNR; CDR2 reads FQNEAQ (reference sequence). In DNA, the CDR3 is TGTGCCAGCAGCTTTAGTTCAGCAAACACTGAAGCTTTCTTT. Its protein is CASSFSSANTEAFF.

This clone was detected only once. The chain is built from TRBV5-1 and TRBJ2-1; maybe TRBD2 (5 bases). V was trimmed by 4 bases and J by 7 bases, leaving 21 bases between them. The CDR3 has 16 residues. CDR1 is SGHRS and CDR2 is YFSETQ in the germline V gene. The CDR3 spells CASSKGWTLPVNEQFF. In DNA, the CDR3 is TGCGCCAGCAGCAAGGGTTGGACTCTCCCCGTGAATGAGCAGTTCTTC.